This T cell receptor (beta chain) comes out of a study of T cells in Graves' hyperthyroidism and ophthalmopathy. Points from the study as a whole: A 13 V-J signature model discriminated ophthalmopathy versus stable hyperthyroidism.

Researchers amplified the TCR beta CDR3 regions from RNA transcripts. The HTBI primer set served for first-round RT-PCR of the TCR CDR3. MiXCR, run by TCRdb on the multiplex PCR reads, gives a single entry per CDR3 protein. The sample consists of approximately 640,000 distinct CDR3 sequences, about 45% of them appearing once. Trimming removed 5 bases from V and 1 base from J, with 14 bases in between. The CDR3 loop spans 15 amino acids. From germline, CDR1 is SGHTA and CDR2 FQGNSA. About this clonotype itself: Its antigen remains unknown.

The chain is built from TRBV7-2 and TRBJ1-1, with D uncertain. The TCR sequence derives from an adult man with Graves' disease, either hyperthyroidism or ophthalmopathy (not recorded which). Source material: peripheral blood or thyroid tissue (not recorded which). CDR3 region: CASSQDNSRNTEAFF. The CDR3 nucleotides are TGTGCCAGCAGCCAAGATAACAGCCGGAACACTGAAGCTTTCTTT.